This T cell receptor (beta chain) was identified during a study of shared T cell receptors in the human thymus. From germline, CDR1 is GTSNPN and CDR2 SVGIG (reference sequence). V lost 4 bases and J lost 6, with 10 bases in between. The CDR3 covers 12 residues. TCRdb keeps only in-frame clones here, not all; method: immunoSEQ multiplex PCR. The repertoire holds about 380,000 clones, with 85% to 95% as singletons. The specimen was thymocytes. The chain joins TRBV30 to TRBJ2-1; D is uncertain. This receptor was identified in a human donor. The CDR3 region has the DNA TGTGCCTGGACAGTAAGTCCCAATGAGCAGTTCTTC. Protein sequence: CAWTVSPNEQFF. The full variable domain, with the rest looked up from reference TRBV30 and TRBJ2-1, is SQTIHQWPATLVQPVGSPLSLECTVEGTSNPNLYWYRQAAGRGLQLLFYSVGIGQISSEVPQNLSASRPQDRQFILSSKKLLLSDSGFYLCAWTVSPNEQFFGPGTRLTVL.